This TCR beta chain originates from a study of breast tumors, draining lymph nodes, adjacent tissues. Broader study findings: Tumor repertoires ranked between lymph nodes and nontumor tissue in diversity, with V and J gene preferences. The data were judged consistent with most tumor T cells coming from lymph node and expanding in tumor. Tumor and nontumor repertoires were significantly more similar in luminal-like than in basal-like breast cancer. Data only fit, rather than demonstrated, lymph node origin of most tumor T cells.

CDR3 size: 15 residues. V was pared by 2 bases and J by 7 bases, with 8 bases of the junction left unmatched. From germline, CDR1 is SQVTM and CDR2 ANQGSEA. The sample holds many counts of this clonotype. Its cognate antigen is unknown. Axillary draining lymph nodes of breast cancer patients supplied the node samples. TCRdb re-called the multiplex PCR reads through MiXCR, storing one row per CDR3 protein. This sample carries about 230,000 distinct CDR3 sequences, around 32% of them seen once, and the ten largest clones take about 1.4%. Input material: axillary lymph node tissue. The sequence was obtained from a female donor with breast cancer. Some clones in this sample may be carry-over from other donors' samples. The chain uses TRBV29-1 and TRBJ2-1, with 10 bases that match TRBD2. DNA for the CDR3: TGCAGCGTTGAAACAGCGGGAGGGGGGAGAAATGAGCAGTTCTTC. Amino acids: CSVETAGGGRNEQFF.